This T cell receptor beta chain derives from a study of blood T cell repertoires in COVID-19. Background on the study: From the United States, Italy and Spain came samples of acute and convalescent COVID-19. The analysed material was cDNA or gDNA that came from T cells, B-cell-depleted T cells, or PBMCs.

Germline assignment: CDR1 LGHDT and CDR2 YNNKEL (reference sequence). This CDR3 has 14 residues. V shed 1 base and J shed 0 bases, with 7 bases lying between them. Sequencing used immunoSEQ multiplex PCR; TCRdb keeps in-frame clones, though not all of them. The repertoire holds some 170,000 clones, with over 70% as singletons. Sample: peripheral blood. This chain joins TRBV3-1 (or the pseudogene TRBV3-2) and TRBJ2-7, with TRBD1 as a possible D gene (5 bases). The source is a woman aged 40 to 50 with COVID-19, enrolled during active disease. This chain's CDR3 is CASSQVRASYEQYF. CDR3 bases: TGTGCCAGCAGCCAAGTCAGGGCCTCCTACGAGCAGTACTTC.